This entry features one TCR beta chain sequence. The CDR3 runs 16 residues. The V and J ends lost 0 bases and 6 bases, in that order; junction bases with no gene match: 6. Per germline, CDR1 SGHRS and CDR2 YFSETQ. The data were obtained in a study of blood T cell repertoires in COVID-19. About the research overall: Both acute and convalescent COVID-19 samples were obtained from the United States, Italy and Spain. Sample material is recorded as cDNA or gDNA derived from T cells, B-cell-depleted T cells, or PBMCs.

In the source study's methods: Estimates of nucleated cell counts were drawn from the amplification of reference gene primers. Some clones are missing from TCRdb's copy, which holds only in-frame ones; the method was immunoSEQ multiplex PCR. The DNA was the basis for D and trimming; V, J and clone size are from that table. Of 180,000 or so clones in the sample, 88% were seen once. The sample was peripheral blood. This sequence was found in a man younger than 35 with active or convalescent COVID-19. The rearrangement links TRBV5-1 to TRBJ2-7; 13 bases map to TRBD2. CDR3 sequence: CASSLGWTSGSGEQYF. The CDR3 DNA is TGCGCCAGCAGCTTGGGCTGGACTAGCGGGAGTGGCGAGCAGTACTTC.